Given below is one T cell receptor beta chain in context. What it binds is unknown. This sample was included in a study of post-analysis software for immune sequencing data. Overall study: The patients showed relapsing-remitting, secondary progressive and progressive-relapsing multiple sclerosis courses. Study outcomes and limitations: Samples from a shared batch, those prepared together, strongly co-clustered by F measure. In multiple sclerosis, normalized Chao1 diversity was significantly below that of controls. Four or five TRBV segments were significantly more frequent in patients than in controls. TRBV5-6, TRBV5-1 and TRBV20-1 were among these segments.

Libraries were made from TCR beta cDNA, and they carried unique molecular identifiers. It was from about 0.94 to 9.7 million T cells that some 470,000 cDNA molecules came. TCRdb called the PCR reads again in MiXCR, with one record for every CDR3 protein. Of about 800,000 distinct CDR3 sequences detected, 25% to 30% appear once; the ten largest clones hold approximately 0.6%. CDR1 and CDR2 (germline): SGHRS, YFSETQ. Deletions cut 4 bases from V and 9 bases from J, with 20 bases between. The CDR3 sequence is 15 residues long. The chain links TRBV5-1 to TRBJ1-5; no definite D call. The sequence came from a girl between 5 and 17 years old with multiple sclerosis. Sequencing was carried out using blood. In DNA form, the CDR3 reads TGCGCCAGCAGCAGCGGCCCGGACGGTATAGGGCCCCAGCATTTT. This gives the protein CASSSGPDGIGPQHF.